This T cell receptor beta chain was recovered during a study of OX40 agonist ivuxolimab in advanced cancers. Germline V gene data show CDR1 as SGHTS and CDR2 as YDEGEE. The length of the CDR3 is 14 residues. Details on this clone: Compared with germline, one end of the junction differs, possibly owing to a read error.

Assay used: immunoSEQ multiplex PCR; TCRdb lists only in-frame clones, some missing. The table has 57,000 or so clones, 70% to 90% seen once. The chain is built from TRBV5-8 and TRBJ1-5, with D perhaps matching TRBD1 (5 bases). Sequenced material: CD4+ or CD8+ T cells sorted from blood, taken in a trial of the OX40 agonist ivuxolimab. This receptor was taken from an adult with an advanced solid tumor such as melanoma, head and neck, liver or kidney cancer. In DNA form, the CDR3 reads TGTGTCAGCAGCTTGGCAGGGCGCAATCAGCCCCAGCATTTT. It yields the protein CVSSLAGRNQPQHF.